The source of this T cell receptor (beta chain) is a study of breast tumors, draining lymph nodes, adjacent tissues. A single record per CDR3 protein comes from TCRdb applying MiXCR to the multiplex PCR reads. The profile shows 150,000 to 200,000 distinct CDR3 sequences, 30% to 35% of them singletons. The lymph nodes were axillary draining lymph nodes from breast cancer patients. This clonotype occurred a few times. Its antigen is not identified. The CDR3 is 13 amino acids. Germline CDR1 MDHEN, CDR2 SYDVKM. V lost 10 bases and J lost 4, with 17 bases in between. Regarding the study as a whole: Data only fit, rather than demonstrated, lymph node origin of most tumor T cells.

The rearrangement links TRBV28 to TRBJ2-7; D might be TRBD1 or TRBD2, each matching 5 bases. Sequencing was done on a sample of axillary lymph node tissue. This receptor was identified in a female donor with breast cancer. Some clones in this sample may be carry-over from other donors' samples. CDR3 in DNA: TGTGCCACCGTACGGGGCTCATTTTACGAGCAGTACTTC. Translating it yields CATVRGSFYEQYF.